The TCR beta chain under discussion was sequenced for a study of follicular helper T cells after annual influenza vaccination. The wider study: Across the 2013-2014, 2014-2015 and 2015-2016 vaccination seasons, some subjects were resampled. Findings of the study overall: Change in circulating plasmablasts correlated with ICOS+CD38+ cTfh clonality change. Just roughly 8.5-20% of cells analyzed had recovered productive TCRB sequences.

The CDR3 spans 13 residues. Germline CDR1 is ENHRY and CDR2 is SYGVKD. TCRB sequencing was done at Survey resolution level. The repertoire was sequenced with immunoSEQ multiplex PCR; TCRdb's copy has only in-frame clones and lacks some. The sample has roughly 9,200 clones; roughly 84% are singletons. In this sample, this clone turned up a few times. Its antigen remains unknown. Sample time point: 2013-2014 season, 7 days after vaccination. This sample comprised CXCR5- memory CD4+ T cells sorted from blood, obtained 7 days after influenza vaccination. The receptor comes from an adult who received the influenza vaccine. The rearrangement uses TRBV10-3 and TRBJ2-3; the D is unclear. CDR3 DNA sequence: TGTGCGCACAGAGCTTACCAGGCAGATACGCAGTATTTT. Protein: CAHRAYQADTQYF.